The T cell receptor (beta chain) described here comes from a study of shared clonotypes between healthy human individuals. The V gene's germline CDR1 is SGHRS and CDR2 YFSETQ. Trimming took off 0 bases at V and 0 bases at J, with 6 bases between the two ends. The CDR3 runs to 14 residues. The table came from immunoSEQ multiplex PCR; TCRdb's copy has only in-frame clones and leaves some out. This table holds under 850,000 clones, 72% found once. V is TRBV5-1 and J is TRBJ1-1; D is undetermined. This TCR derives from a woman aged 25 to 39 in good health. Sequenced input: memory CD4+ T cells sorted from blood. Documented subset: CD45RA-negative fraction. The CDR3 region is CASSLEWVNTEAFF. CDR3 DNA sequence: TGCGCCAGCAGCTTGGAGTGGGTGAACACTGAAGCTTTCTTT.